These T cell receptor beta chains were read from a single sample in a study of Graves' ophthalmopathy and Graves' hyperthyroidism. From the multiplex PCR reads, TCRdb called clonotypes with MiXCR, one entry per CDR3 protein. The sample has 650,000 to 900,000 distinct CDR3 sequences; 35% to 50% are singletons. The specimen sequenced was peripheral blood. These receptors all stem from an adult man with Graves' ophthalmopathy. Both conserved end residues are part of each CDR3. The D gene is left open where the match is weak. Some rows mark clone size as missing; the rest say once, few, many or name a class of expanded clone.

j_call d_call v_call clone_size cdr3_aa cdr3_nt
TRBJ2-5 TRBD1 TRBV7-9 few CASSPGTGGVETQYF TGTGCCAGCAGCCCCGGGACAGGGGGCGTGGAGACCCAGTACTTC
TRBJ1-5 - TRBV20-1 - CSARGWRNNQPQHF TGCAGTGCTAGAGGGTGGAGGAACAATCAGCCCCAGCATTTT
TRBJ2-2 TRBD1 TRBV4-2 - CASSGRGRF TGTGCCAGCAGCGGCAGGGGGCGCTTT
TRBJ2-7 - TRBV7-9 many CASSLMAGDEQYF TGTGCCAGCAGCTTAATGGCTGGGGACGAGCAGTACTTC
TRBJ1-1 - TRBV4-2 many CASSQVGRDTEAFF TGTGCCAGCAGCCAAGTCGGCAGAGACACTGAAGCTTTCTTT
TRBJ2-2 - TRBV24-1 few CATSAVSLNTGELFF TGTGCCACCAGTGCAGTTAGTTTGAACACCGGGGAGCTGTTTTTT
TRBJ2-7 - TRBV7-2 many CASSFAGTYEQYF TGTGCCAGCAGCTTCGCAGGGACCTACGAGCAGTACTTC
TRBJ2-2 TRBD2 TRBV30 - CAWSAIQRDGGELFF TGTGCCTGGAGTGCCATCCAGCGGGACGGCGGGGAGCTGTTTTTT
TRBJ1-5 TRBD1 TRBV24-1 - CATSDPGTGVRQPQHF TGTGCCACCAGTGACCCAGGGACAGGGGTTCGTCAGCCCCAGCATTTT
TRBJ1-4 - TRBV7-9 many CASSPPGPGGEKLFF TGTGCCAGCAGCCCCCCTGGACCGGGGGGTGAAAAACTGTTTTTT
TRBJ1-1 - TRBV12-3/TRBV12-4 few CASSLPRAGDGAFF TGTGCCAGCAGTTTACCGCGGGCAGGGGACGGAGCTTTCTTT
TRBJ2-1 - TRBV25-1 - CASSVSGHNEQFF TGTGCCAGCAGTGTGTCAGGCCACAATGAGCAGTTCTTC
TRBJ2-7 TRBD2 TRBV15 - CATSRDRGVASEQYF TGTGCCACCAGCAGAGATCGGGGGGTGGCGAGTGAGCAGTACTTC
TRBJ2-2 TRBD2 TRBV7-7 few CASSLLEAGFGGELFF TGTGCTAGCAGCTTATTAGAAGCGGGGTTCGGCGGGGAGCTGTTTTTT
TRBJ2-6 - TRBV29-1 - CSDRVGANVLTF TGCAGCGATCGAGTTGGGGCCAACGTCCTGACTTTC
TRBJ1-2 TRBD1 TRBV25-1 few CASSSVGTGNYGYTF TGTGCCAGCAGTTCCGTGGGGACAGGGAACTATGGCTACACCTTC